The 27 T cell receptor beta chains listed next were all sequenced from one sample in a study of CD8 T cells in Susac syndrome. Reverse transcription used about 0.45 to 1 ug RNA and random hexamers. Via MiXCR, TCRdb re-called the immunoSEQ multiplex PCR reads, giving one row per CDR3 protein. The repertoire includes about 210,000 distinct CDR3 sequences, 85% to 95% of them detected once, and approximately 0.15% sits in the top ten. The sequenced sample was CD4+ T cells from PBMCs. These receptors were collected from a human donor with Susac syndrome.

V is TRBV30 and J is TRBJ1-2, with D possibly TRBD1 on 5 matching bases. This CDR3 region has 15 residues. Germline V lookup: CDR1 GTSNPN, CDR2 SVGIG (reference sequence). Trimming removed 2 bases at V and 3 bases at J, with 16 bases between. Written as DNA, the CDR3 is TGTGCCTGGAGTATCAGGGCCCCTACGGACTATGGCTACACCTTC. This codes for CAWSIRAPTDYGYTF.

This rearrangement joins TRBV14 to TRBJ2-2, with D perhaps matching TRBD1 (6 bases). V shed 1 base and J shed 4 bases, with 10 bases lying between them. CDR1 is SGHDN and CDR2 is FVKESK in the germline V gene. The CDR3 loop spans 15 amino acids. CDR3 region: CASSQVTGPTGELFF. CDR3 DNA: TGTGCCAGCAGCCAAGTTACAGGGCCCACCGGGGAGCTGTTTTTT. Filled out from reference TRBV14 and TRBJ2-2, the complete variable domain reads EAGVTQFPSHSVIEKGQTVTLRCDPISGHDNLYWYRRVMGKEIKFLLHFVKESKQDESGMPNNRFLAERTGGTYSTLKVQPAELEDSGVYFCASSQVTGPTGELFFGEGSRLTVL.

The chain couples TRBV28 to TRBJ2-3; 16 bases map to TRBD2. Germline V gene data show CDR1 as MDHEN and CDR2 as SYDVKM. The CDR3 sequence is 17 residues long. Trimming took 4 bases from V and 5 from J; bases not matched to a gene: 6. CDR3 nucleotide sequence: TGTGCCAGCAGTTCGCCGGGACTAGCGGGGGGGTTAGATACGCAGTATTTT. Its protein product is CASSSPGLAGGLDTQYF.

The rearrangement links TRBV10-3 to TRBJ2-7; 9 nucleotides line up with TRBD1. CDR3 length equals 13 residues. Germline V lookup: CDR1 ENHRY, CDR2 SYGVKD. Germline trimming cut 0 bases from V and 6 bases from J; bases unmatched to any gene: 0. CDR3 sequence reads: CAISESGQGEQYF. Here the CDR3 DNA reads TGTGCCATCAGTGAGTCGGGACAGGGCGAGCAGTACTTC.

The chain links TRBV6-1 to TRBJ2-2; a possible D gene is TRBD2 (6 bases). The CDR3 contains 16 residues. Trimming removed 6 bases at V and 4 bases at J, with 18 bases between. The germline V gene encodes CDR1 MNHNS and CDR2 SASEGT. The CDR3: CASRSGSTEGTGELFF. The DNA of the CDR3 is TGTGCCAGCAGATCCGGGTCCACGGAGGGCACCGGGGAGCTGTTTTTT.

The gene calls are TRBV18 and TRBJ1-1; 7 nucleotides match TRBD1. Germline assignment: CDR1 KGHSH and CDR2 LQKENI. The CDR3 runs 15 residues. The J segment lost 1 base and the V segment lost 8 bases, leaving 10 bases of the junction unmatched. Written as DNA, the CDR3 is TGTGCCAGCACGGAGTGGGGACAGCAGAACACTGAAGCTTTCTTT. Encoded protein: CASTEWGQQNTEAFF.

This rearrangement joins TRBV14 to TRBJ1-6, with TRBD1 matching over 11 bases. V gave up 0 bases and J gave up 10 bases; unmatched junction bases: 8. Germline V gene lookup returns CDR1 SGHDN and CDR2 FVKESK. The CDR3 extends over 17 amino acids. The CDR3 region is CASSQDHRTGGISPLHF. In nucleotides, the CDR3 is TGTGCCAGCAGCCAAGATCATCGGACAGGGGGCATCTCACCCCTCCACTTT.

This clonotype showed up just a few times. This rearrangement joins TRBV12-3 or TRBV12-4 to TRBJ1-2; D remains ambiguous. The V end was cut by 5 bases, the J end by 3 bases, with 7 bases between. The CDR3 covers 12 residues. As DNA, the CDR3 is TGTGCCAGCAGTGGAAGTGACTATGGCTACACCTTC. The encoded protein is CASSGSDYGYTF.

This clonotype was observed a single time. The genes are TRBV14 and TRBJ1-6, with D unresolved. This CDR3 is built from 13 residues. CDR1 SGHDN and CDR2 FVKESK come from the germline V gene. The V end was cut by 3 bases, the J end by 8 bases, with 8 bases between. In DNA form, the CDR3 reads TGTGCCAGCAGCCAGGACCCGGATTCACCCCTCCACTTT. The encoded protein is CASSQDPDSPLHF.

The chain carries TRBV2 and TRBJ2-3; TRBD2 agrees at 10 bases. CDR1 SNHLY and CDR2 FYNNEI come from the germline V gene. This CDR3 spans 15 amino acids. V was pared by 6 bases and J by 1 base, with 4 bases of the junction left unmatched. The CDR3 coding sequence is TGTGCCAGCAGAGGACTAGCGGTTCGCACAGATACGCAGTATTTT. This sequence encodes CASRGLAVRTDTQYF.

The genes are TRBV9 and TRBJ1-2; no firm D call. Germline assignment: CDR1 SGDLS and CDR2 YYNGEE. With 3 bases removed from V and 7 bases from J, the gap between germline ends came to 4 bases. The CDR3 has 10 residues. The DNA of the CDR3 is TGTGCCAGCAGCGCCAGTGGCTACACCTTC. It codes for CASSASGYTF. Using reference TRBV9 and TRBJ1-2 for the parts outside the CDR3, the full variable domain is DSGVTQTPKHLITATGQRVTLRCSPRSGDLSVYWYQQSLDQGLQFLIQYYNGEERAKGNILERFSAQQFPDLHSELNLSSLELGDSALYFCASSASGYTFGSGTRLTVV.

The chain employs TRBV20-1 and TRBJ1-5, with D hard to call. This CDR3 comprises 15 residues. The V end was cut by 2 bases, the J end by 4 bases, with 15 bases between. CDR1 and CDR2 (germline): DFQATT, SNEGSKA (reference sequence). The CDR3 sequence is CSARSPGLGNQPQHF. The CDR3 DNA follows: TGCAGTGCTAGATCGCCGGGCTTAGGGAATCAGCCCCAGCATTTT.

The chain combines TRBV4-2 with TRBJ1-2; TRBD1 might be the D (5 bases). The length of the CDR3 is 14 residues. Trimming shortened V by 1 base and J by 8 bases, and 14 bases separated the two germline ends. Germline V gene sequence: CDR1 LGHNA, CDR2 YNFKEQ. For the CDR3, the DNA is TGTGCCAGCAGCCAAGTTGGCAGGGCGGACGGCTACACCTTC. This encodes CASSQVGRADGYTF.

The table lists this clonotype with a count of one. The chain couples TRBV29-1 to TRBJ1-1, with 8 bases that match TRBD1. This CDR3 region has 13 residues. V trimming: 7 bases; J trimming: 11 bases; junction bases outside the gene matches: 15. Germline V gives CDR1 SQVTM, CDR2 ANQGSEA. CDR3 DNA: TGCAGCGCCGGGACAGGAATTGACACAGGCGCTTTCTTT. Translated, it gives CSAGTGIDTGAFF.

V and J are TRBV9 and TRBJ1-1; D uncertain. The V gene's germline CDR1 is SGDLS and CDR2 YYNGEE. V shed 1 base and J shed 1 base, with 5 bases lying between them. This CDR3 is 13 amino acids long. The DNA of the CDR3 is TGTGCCAGCAGCGTAAGGGCGAACACTGAAGCTTTCTTT. Its translation: CASSVRANTEAFF.

This clonotype appeared a few times. This chain joins TRBV29-1 and TRBJ1-2; the D gene is possibly TRBD1 (5 bases). The CDR3 consists of 14 residues. Germline loops: CDR1 SQVTM, CDR2 ANQGSEA. The ends were cut back, 0 bases at V and 5 bases at J, with 13 bases in the middle. The CDR3 loop is CSVEDRDRFYGYTF. In DNA, the CDR3 is TGCAGCGTTGAAGATCGTGACAGATTTTATGGCTACACCTTC.

The chain combines TRBV27 with TRBJ1-2, with D unclear. The CDR3 totals 15 residues. Germline lookup yields CDR1 MNHEY and CDR2 SMNVEV (reference sequence). Trimming took 5 bases from V and 0 from J, leaving 13 bases between them. CDR3: CASSRVSWANYGYTF. The DNA of the CDR3 is TGTGCCAGCAGTCGAGTTTCGTGGGCTAACTATGGCTACACCTTC.

This chain links TRBV20-1 with TRBJ1-2; TRBD1 matches at 7 bases. This CDR3 region has 13 residues. The V segment lost 2 bases and the J segment 6 bases; nucleotides outside the gene matches: 6. The V gene's germline CDR1 is DFQATT and CDR2 SNEGSKA (reference sequence). The CDR3 DNA reads TGCAGTGCTAGAAGCCTCCAGGGGGATGGCTACACCTTC. Encoded protein: CSARSLQGDGYTF.

The V gene is TRBV2, the J gene TRBJ2-2; TRBD2 might be the D (5 bases). The CDR3 has 15 residues. Trimming took 0 bases from V and 4 from J, leaving 9 bases between them. CDR1 is SNHLY, CDR2 FYNNEI, per germline. CDR3 in amino acids: CASSEAEATTGELFF. CDR3 nucleotides: TGTGCCAGCAGTGAAGCGGAGGCAACCACCGGGGAGCTGTTTTTT.

This chain joins TRBV6-1 and TRBJ1-5, with D unresolved. Germline V lookup: CDR1 MNHNS, CDR2 SASEGT. V was shortened by 8 bases and J by 5 bases, with 13 bases between the two germline ends. The CDR3 loop spans 13 amino acids. The DNA for the CDR3 is TGTGCCAGCCTTGTTGGTGGGGATCAGCCCCAGCATTTT. Protein sequence: CASLVGGDQPQHF.

The chain combines TRBV12-3 or TRBV12-4 with TRBJ1-4, with D possibly TRBD1 on 6 matching bases. V was clipped by 5 bases and J by 8 bases, with 18 bases between them. The CDR3 has 15 residues. The CDR3 protein is CASSHPRDIGEKLFF. DNA of the CDR3: TGTGCCAGCAGTCACCCCCGGGACATAGGCGAAAAACTGTTTTTT.

The CDR3 sequence: CASRPSGQVQETQYF. Here the CDR3 DNA reads TGTGCCAGCAGGCCCTCGGGACAGGTTCAAGAGACCCAGTACTTC. The V gene is TRBV3-1, the J gene TRBJ2-5, with 8 bases aligning to TRBD1. Germline CDR1 reads LGHDT; CDR2 reads YNNKEL (reference sequence). Trimming removed 6 bases from V and 2 bases from J; junction bases left unmatched: 8. The CDR3 loop spans 15 amino acids.

The V call is TRBV5-6, the J call TRBJ1-2; D gene ambiguous. The CDR3 length is 14 residues. Germline loops: CDR1 SGHDT, CDR2 YYEEEE. V was cut by 4 bases and J by 0 bases, with 10 bases left in between. The CDR3: CASSPGTTNYGYTF. The CDR3 bases are TGTGCCAGCAGCCCCGGAACGACTAACTATGGCTACACCTTC.

V gene TRBV6-2 or TRBV6-3 combines with J gene TRBJ2-7, with 7 bases lining up with TRBD1. CDR1 MNHEY and CDR2 SVGEGT come from the germline V gene. There are 14 residues in the CDR3. Trimming removed 8 bases from V and 2 bases from J; junction bases left unmatched: 9. This CDR3 is CASSRWDSTYEQYF. The CDR3 DNA sequence: TGTGCCAGCTCGCGATGGGACAGTACCTACGAGCAGTACTTC.

The chain uses TRBV30 and TRBJ2-5; D tentatively fits TRBD1 or TRBD2 (5 bases each). CDR1 is GTSNPN and CDR2 is SVGIG in the germline V gene (reference sequence). V was trimmed by 1 base and J by 1 base, leaving 10 bases between them. The CDR3 spans 14 residues. CDR3: CAWSGGTGQETQYF. The CDR3 DNA reads as TGTGCCTGGAGTGGGGGGACGGGCCAAGAGACCCAGTACTTC.

This sequence joins TRBV28 and TRBJ2-5, with 7 bases matching TRBD1. The germline V gene has CDR1 MDHEN and CDR2 SYDVKM. Trimming at V came to 5 bases and at J to 9 bases, leaving 9 bases not matched to a gene. CDR3 size: 13 residues. CDR3 in amino acids: CASSGQEPLAQYF. The CDR3 DNA is TGTGCCAGCAGTGGACAGGAGCCCTTGGCCCAGTACTTC.

The chain links TRBV5-1 to TRBJ1-1; TRBD1 might be the D (6 bases). The V end lost 6 bases, the J end lost 1 base, and 10 bases lay between the germline ends. The CDR3 contains 13 residues. Looked up from germline, CDR1 is SGHRS and CDR2 is YFSETQ. This CDR3 reads CASNGQTNTEAFF. The CDR3 coding sequence is TGCGCCAGCAACGGACAGACGAACACTGAAGCTTTCTTT.